A single sample is the source of the 24 T cell receptor beta chains below, sequenced in a study of blood T cell repertoires in COVID-19 (dated by TCRdb to 2020 to 2021). The library was built by means of the immunoSEQ multiplex PCR assay. Imported from immuneACCESS, the table was reduced by TCRdb to in-frame sequences with V and J called. These copies leave out some clones; in studies compared against another copy, an unresolved V gene accounts for under half, and the cause of the remainder is not known. This sample holds some 700,000 clones; around 90% were observed only once. The ten largest clones add up to about 0.24% of the sample. The material sequenced was peripheral blood. The receptors shown here come from a young woman with acute or convalescent COVID-19.

The V gene is TRBV7-3, the J gene TRBJ2-7; maybe TRBD2 (8 bases). V shed 5 bases and J shed 3 bases, with 23 bases lying between them. Germline V gene sequence: CDR1 SGHTA, CDR2 FQGTGA. The CDR3 sequence is 17 residues long. The CDR3 sequence: CASSRGGSGTEFYEQYF. The CDR3 DNA follows: TGTGCCAGCAGCCGGGGGGGATCCGGGACAGAGTTCTACGAGCAGTACTTC.

This clone was detected only once. Other DNA sequences within the sample encode an identical CDR3. The rearrangement links TRBV5-6 to TRBJ2-7, with TRBD2 matching 9 bases. CDR3 length: 14 residues. Germline loops: CDR1 SGHDT, CDR2 YYEEEE. V was pared by 1 base and J by 1 base, with 0 bases of the junction left unmatched. The chain's CDR3 is CASSLSGGSYEQYF. The CDR3 DNA reads as TGTGCCAGCAGCTTGAGCGGGGGGTCCTACGAGCAGTACTTC.

The rearrangement links TRBV6-2 or TRBV6-3 to TRBJ1-6, with TRBD1 matching 7 bases. Trimming at V came to 2 bases and at J to 5 bases, leaving 3 bases not matched to a gene. CDR1 and CDR2 from the germline V gene are MNHEY and SVGEGT. This CDR3 contains 15 residues. Written as DNA, the CDR3 is TGTGCCAGCAGTTACAGGACAGGCAATAATTCACCCCTCCACTTT. Translated: CASSYRTGNNSPLHF.

This chain connects TRBV6-1 to TRBJ1-1; D may be TRBD1 (6 bases). The germline CDR1 and CDR2 sequences are MNHNS and SASEGT. Trimming removed 6 bases from V and 6 bases from J, with 14 bases in between. The CDR3 has 13 amino acids. Here the CDR3 DNA reads TGTGCCAGCAGCCGACAGGTTGTCTCTGAAGCTTTCTTT. Protein sequence: CASSRQVVSEAFF.

The chain uses TRBV7-2 and TRBJ2-4; 15 bases align to TRBD2. The germline V gene has CDR1 SGHTA and CDR2 FQGNSA. This CDR3 contains 19 residues. V trimming: 6 bases; J trimming: 1 base; junction bases outside the gene matches: 10. This chain's CDR3 is CASRHSTGTSGGAKNIQYF. The CDR3 DNA is TGTGCCAGCAGGCATTCCACCGGGACTAGCGGGGGGGCCAAAAACATTCAGTACTTC.

This chain joins TRBV3-1 (or the pseudogene TRBV3-2) and TRBJ2-1; D remains unclear. This CDR3 is built from 15 residues. Trimming pared 0 bases from V and 6 bases from J, leaving 12 bases between. Germline V CDR1 and CDR2: LGHDT, YNNKEL (reference sequence). In DNA form, the CDR3 reads TGTGCCAGCAGCCAAGATATGATAGTACTCAATGAGCAGTTCTTC. It is translated as CASSQDMIVLNEQFF.

This rearrangement joins TRBV11-2 to TRBJ2-1, with a possible D match to TRBD2 (6 bases). Germline V lookup: CDR1 SGHAT, CDR2 FQNNGV. The V and J ends lost 1 base and 9 bases respectively, with 7 bases between them. The CDR3 spans 12 residues. The CDR3 DNA is TGTGCCAGCAGCTTAGGGGGAGGTGAGCAGTTCTTC. This codes for CASSLGGGEQFF.

This clone appeared a single time. The genes are TRBV5-1 and TRBJ1-1, with TRBD1 matching 7 bases. Per germline, CDR1 SGHRS and CDR2 YFSETQ. CDR3 length: 15 residues. V was pared by 7 bases and J by 3 bases, with 12 bases of the junction left unmatched. This CDR3 is CASSQPGTVDTEAFF. The CDR3 DNA reads TGCGCCAGCTCCCAACCCGGGACAGTAGACACTGAAGCTTTCTTT.

This chain links TRBV6-6 with TRBJ1-2; no definite D call. The ends were cut back, 11 bases at V and 6 bases at J, with 4 bases in the middle. CDR1 is MNHNY and CDR2 is SVGAGI in the germline V gene (reference sequence). There are 8 residues in the CDR3. The chain's CDR3 is CALDGYTF. The DNA of the CDR3 is TGTGCCCTAGATGGCTACACCTTC.

The chain uses TRBV29-1 and TRBJ1-2; no reliable D call. The germline gives CDR1 SQVTM, CDR2 ANQGSEA. With 3 bases removed from V and 1 base from J, the gap between germline ends came to 15 bases. There are 15 residues in the CDR3. In DNA form, the CDR3 reads TGCAGCGTTGACCCCCCCCCGCTAATTAACTATGGCTACACCTTC. This codes for CSVDPPPLINYGYTF.

As to this clone: One junction end does not reproduce the germline sequence, and a read error may be involved. The chain combines TRBV19 with TRBJ1-2; D is undetermined. The germline V gene has CDR1 LNHDA and CDR2 SQIVND (reference sequence). The CDR3 loop spans 17 amino acids. CDR3 sequence: CASSVEVPQSTNYGYTF. The CDR3 DNA reads TGTGCCAGTAGTGTAGAGGTACCACAGTCTACTAACTATGGCTACACCTTC.

The rearrangement links TRBV5-8 to TRBJ1-1, with 8 bases fitting TRBD1. Germline CDR1 reads SGHTS; CDR2 reads YDEGEE. Trimming cost V 2 bases and J 2 bases; bases outside gene matches: 5. The CDR3 has 15 residues. CDR3 nucleotides: TGTGCCAGCAGCTTCTCCGGGACAGGTAACACTGAAGCTTTCTTT. Translated: CASSFSGTGNTEAFF. Together with reference TRBV5-8 and TRBJ1-1, the CDR3 gives the full variable domain: EAGVTQSPTHLIKTRGQQATLRCSPISGHTSVYWYQQALGLGLQFLLWYDEGEERNRGNFPPRFSGRQFPNYSSELNVNALELEDSALYLCASSFSGTGNTEAFFGQGTRLTVV.

Only one count was recorded for this clone. At the DNA level, this CDR3 is encoded by other sequences in the same sample as well. The chain joins TRBV11-2 to TRBJ1-2, with D hard to call. Trimming pared 1 base from V and 0 bases from J, leaving 3 bases between. CDR3 length: 13 amino acids. Germline CDR1 and CDR2: SGHAT and FQNNGV. CDR3 nucleotide sequence: TGTGCCAGCAGCTTAGGCGCTAACTATGGCTACACCTTC. The encoded protein is CASSLGANYGYTF.

This chain links TRBV3-1 (or the pseudogene TRBV3-2) with TRBJ1-2; TRBD1 is a possible D gene (6 bases). Germline CDR1 LGHDT, CDR2 YNNKEL (reference sequence). The CDR3 has 15 residues. V gave up 0 bases and J gave up 4 bases, with 12 bases separating them. CDR3 nucleotide sequence: TGTGCCAGCAGCCAAGATTTAGACAGGCTCTATGGCTACACCTTC. Translation gives CASSQDLDRLYGYTF.

This clone was recorded a few times. The chain links TRBV15 to TRBJ1-2, with 7 positions matching TRBD1. The germline V gene has CDR1 LNHNV and CDR2 YYDKDF (reference sequence). After removal of 1 base from V and 6 bases from J, the junction contained 8 bases not matched to a gene. This CDR3 is 15 amino acids long. Here the CDR3 reads CATSRGGQSRDGYTF. For the CDR3, the DNA is TGTGCCACCAGCAGAGGGGGACAGTCGAGGGATGGCTACACCTTC.

The rearrangement joins TRBV18 to TRBJ1-1; 11 nucleotides agree with TRBD1. The J segment lost 1 base and the V segment lost 3 bases, leaving 10 bases of the junction unmatched. This CDR3 region has 18 residues. From germline, CDR1 is KGHSH and CDR2 LQKENI. The CDR3, as DNA: TGTGCCAGCTCACCTTTGAGGACAGGGGGCGTTAGGAACACTGAAGCTTTCTTT. Its protein is CASSPLRTGGVRNTEAFF.

This rearrangement joins TRBV2 to TRBJ2-2; 7 bases are shared with TRBD1. The CDR3 is 14 amino acids. J was trimmed by 0 bases and V by 6 bases; bases with no gene match: 1. Germline-derived CDR1 and CDR2 are SNHLY and FYNNEI. CDR3: CASRTGSNTGELFF. The CDR3 DNA reads as TGTGCCAGCAGGACAGGGTCGAACACCGGGGAGCTGTTTTTT.

As to this clone: One end of the junction is discordant with germline, which a read error may explain. This chain uses TRBV3-1 (or the pseudogene TRBV3-2) with TRBJ2-7, with TRBD1 matching over 7 bases. The CDR3 is made up of 14 amino acids. Germline V gene sequence: CDR1 LGHDT, CDR2 YNNKEL (reference sequence). The CDR3 DNA reads as TGTGCCATCAGCTACAGGGGTAAAGACTACGAGCAGTACTTC. Its protein product is CAISYRGKDYEQYF.

J is TRBJ2-7 and V is TRBV30, with 8 bases lining up with TRBD1. The germline gives CDR1 GTSNPN, CDR2 SVGIG (reference sequence). The CDR3 runs 16 residues. The junction had 11 bases not matched to a gene; V was cut back by 3 bases and J by 1 base. CDR3 sequence reads: CAWRIWTGRGSYEQYF. CDR3 DNA sequence: TGTGCCTGGAGGATTTGGACAGGGCGAGGGTCCTACGAGCAGTACTTC.

The chain combines TRBV6-6 with TRBJ1-1, with D unresolved. The CDR3 runs 15 residues. CDR1 and CDR2 from the germline V gene are MNHNY and SVGAGI (reference sequence). V lost 7 bases, J lost 6 bases, and 21 bases lay in between. The CDR3 loop reads CASTLKLVTVPEAFF. The CDR3 DNA reads TGTGCCAGCACGTTAAAGCTTGTCACCGTCCCTGAAGCTTTCTTT.

V and J are TRBV27 and TRBJ1-2; 8 bases agree with TRBD1. Trimming removed 6 bases from V and 6 bases from J; junction bases left unmatched: 6. The CDR3 is 13 amino acids. CDR1 is MNHEY and CDR2 is SMNVEV in the germline V gene (reference sequence). The CDR3 DNA reads as TGTGCCAGCAGGGCGACAGGGGTTGATGGCTACACCTTC. Amino acids: CASRATGVDGYTF.

A few counts support this clone. V and J are TRBV7-3 and TRBJ1-6; 7 bases map to TRBD1. The CDR3 is 14 amino acids. Germline CDR1 and CDR2: SGHTA and FQGTGA. Losses at the gene ends were 3 bases for V and 5 bases for J; bases not matched to a gene: 1. For the CDR3, the DNA is TGTGCCAGCAGCTTGGGGACAGATAATTCACCCCTCCACTTT. Translated: CASSLGTDNSPLHF.

The rearrangement joins TRBV4-1 to TRBJ2-1, with a possible D match to TRBD1 (5 bases). Germline values: CDR1 MGHRA, CDR2 YSYEKL. The CDR3 sequence is 16 residues long. Trimming stripped 3 bases from V and 4 bases from J, with 16 bases between. CDR3 loop: CASSQPDTSPYNEQFF. The CDR3 region has the DNA TGCGCCAGCAGCCAGCCGGACACCTCCCCTTACAATGAGCAGTTCTTC.

This clone turned up a few times. V and J are TRBV12-3 or TRBV12-4 and TRBJ1-1; 8 bases agree with TRBD1. CDR3 size: 13 residues. J gave up 6 bases and V 7 bases, and 7 bases lay outside the gene matches. CDR3: CASTLDRAAEAFF. The CDR3 DNA sequence: TGTGCCAGCACCCTGGACAGGGCGGCTGAAGCTTTCTTT.